The rows below give T cell receptor beta chains drawn from one sample of a study of CD8+ T cells in alopecia areata. TCRdb's table, derived via immunoSEQ multiplex PCR, lists solely in-frame clones and lacks some. The data hold 150,000 to 200,000 clones, with over 55% observed a single time. Material: CD4+ T cells sorted from blood, obtained at week 24, from a patient treated with tofacitinib. Every receptor here comes from a human donor with alopecia areata. CDR3s include the opening cysteine and the closing phenylalanine or tryptophan.

>TRBJ2-1|TRBV27
CASSSGGGYNEQFF
>TRBJ2-7|TRBV7-9
CASSSPTSGGRSGYEQYF
>TRBJ1-1|TRBV19
CASSPHPTTEAFF
>TRBJ2-7|TRBV7-2
CASSFSGNTYEQYF
>TRBJ2-1|TRBV10-2
CASSLPTGTSEQFF
>TRBJ2-1|TRBV30
CACLPPGLLINEQFF
>TRBJ1-2|TRBV15
CATSRDFLRGNAVSYTF
>TRBJ2-7|TRBV29-1
CSVPGQGGEQYF
>TRBJ1-1|TRBV29-1
CSPVVNTEAFF
>TRBJ2-6|TRBV5-6
CASSLWAETSSGANVLTF
>TRBJ2-3|TRBV6-4
CASSETSGGADTQYF
>TRBJ1-2|TRBV30
CAWAAGQVFGYTF
>TRBJ1-2|TRBV6-5
CASSYQGAGDHYGYTF
>TRBJ1-2|TRBV5-6
CASSAWTEGGSYGYTF
>TRBJ1-2|TRBV2
CASSEDGRNYGYTF
>TRBJ2-1|TRBV6-5
CASSRKRGEHNEQFF
>TRBJ2-5|TRBV5-1
CASSPTGTEETQYF
>TRBJ2-6|TRBV4-3
CASSQGVPGANVLTF
>TRBJ2-2|TRBV27
CASSVSGPNTGELFF
>TRBJ1-2|TRBV2
CASSEPGLVYYGYTF
>TRBJ1-2|TRBV30
CAWSGTGQPTRGLYGYTF
>TRBJ2-2|TRBV25-1
CASRRSGELFF
>TRBJ1-1|TRBV30
CARSQGKNTEAFF
>TRBJ1-1|TRBV30
CAWSLNSEAFF
>TRBJ2-3|TRBV7-9
CASSPGQYTQYF
>TRBJ1-2|TRBV20-1
CSARGSGGYTF
>TRBJ2-1|TRBV15
CATSRESRRGSNEQFF